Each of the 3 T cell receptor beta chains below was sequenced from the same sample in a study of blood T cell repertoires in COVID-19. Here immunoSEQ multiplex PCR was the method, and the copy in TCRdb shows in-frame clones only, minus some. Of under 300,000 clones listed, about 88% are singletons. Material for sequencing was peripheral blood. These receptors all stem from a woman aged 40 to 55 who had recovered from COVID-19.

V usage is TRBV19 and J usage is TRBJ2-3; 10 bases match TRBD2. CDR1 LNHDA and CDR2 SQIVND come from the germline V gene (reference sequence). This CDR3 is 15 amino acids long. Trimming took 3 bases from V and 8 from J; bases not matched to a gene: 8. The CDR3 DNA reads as TGTGCCAGTAGTATGGGTCTAGCGGGAGTTCTTACGCAGTATTTT. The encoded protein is CASSMGLAGVLTQYF.

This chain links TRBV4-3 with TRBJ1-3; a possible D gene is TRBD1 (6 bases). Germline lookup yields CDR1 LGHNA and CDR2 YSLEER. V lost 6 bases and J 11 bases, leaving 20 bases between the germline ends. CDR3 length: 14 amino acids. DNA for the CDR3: TGCGCCAGCAGTCAGGACAGCCAAGATAGCGCCATATATTTT. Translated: CASSQDSQDSAIYF.

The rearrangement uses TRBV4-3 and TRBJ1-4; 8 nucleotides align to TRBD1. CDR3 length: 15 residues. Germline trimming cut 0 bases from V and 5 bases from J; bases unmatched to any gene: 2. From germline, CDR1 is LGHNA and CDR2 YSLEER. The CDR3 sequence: CASSQDRQGNEKLFF. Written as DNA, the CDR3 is TGCGCCAGCAGCCAAGATCGACAGGGGAATGAAAAACTGTTTTTT.